The clone carrying this T cell receptor (beta chain) was seen once. Antigen: not known. This record belongs to a study of T cells in tuberculosis. About the study: CD1B tetramers identified T cells specific for mycobacterial lipid GMM.

Study-level points and caveats: Cases with active tuberculosis were adults, while controls were adolescents. Using the GMM-specific repertoire gave nearly 90% accuracy versus roughly 70% with motifs.

Method: immunoSEQ multiplex PCR; TCRdb's copy keeps in-frame clones and lacks some. The sample lists about 49,000 clones, nearly 95% occurring once. The time point was: new active TB diagnosis, blood taken before or within 7 days of starting treatment. Patients were newly diagnosed, HIV-seronegative, and aged 18 or older. CDR1 and CDR2 from the germline V gene are SQVTM and ANQGSEA. CDR3 length equals 14 residues. The material was PBMCs, obtained at tuberculosis diagnosis. The sequence derives from an adult with tuberculosis. This chain connects TRBV29-1 to TRBJ2-3; D possibly corresponds to TRBD2 (6 bases). The chain's CDR3 is CGGVIGTSTDTQYF. CDR3 DNA sequence: TGCGGAGGGGTAATCGGGACGAGCACAGATACGCAGTATTTT.